This section outlines one T cell receptor beta chain sequence together with its context. V lost 1 base, J lost 5 bases, and 8 bases lay in between. The CDR3 has 13 amino acids. Germline loops: CDR1 SEHNR, CDR2 FQNEAQ (reference sequence). This sample was taken from a study of blood T cell repertoires in COVID-19. Study-level background: Italy, Spain and the United States were the sources of the convalescent and acute COVID-19 samples.

As processed by the authors: Reference gene primer amplification yielded estimated nucleated cell counts. Assay: immunoSEQ multiplex PCR; the TCRdb copy retains only in-frame clones and omits some. D and trimming come from the DNA, and the V and J calls and clone size come from that table. The data contain approximately 220,000 clones, approximately 87% of them singletons. This clonotype originated in a woman in her forties or fifties with acute or convalescent COVID-19. Sequencing input: peripheral blood. This chain connects TRBV7-9 to TRBJ1-1, with a possible D match to TRBD1 (5 bases). The CDR3 here is CASSLGDRTEAFF. The CDR3 DNA is TGTGCCAGCAGCTTAGGAGACAGAACTGAAGCTTTCTTT.